This paragraph covers one TCR beta chain sequence. Sequencing was performed with immunoSEQ multiplex PCR; in TCRdb, only in-frame clones are kept and a portion is missing. Of tens of thousands of clones listed, 80% to 90% are singletons. These data are taken from a study of blood T cell repertoires in COVID-19. Looking at the study overall: Donors in the United States, Italy and Spain gave samples during acute or convalescent COVID-19.

Sequencing input: peripheral blood. The TCR sequence derives from a man aged 55-75 years with acute or convalescent COVID-19.

The CDR3 DNA reads TGTGCCAGCAGCCTTCTGGTACAGACAACTAATGAAAAACTGTTTTTT. It encodes CASSLLVQTTNEKLFF. V is TRBV28 and J is TRBJ1-4, with unresolved D. The length of the CDR3 is 16 residues. The V gene's germline CDR1 is MDHEN and CDR2 SYDVKM. Between the trimmed V and J ends, which lost 6 bases and 0 bases, there was a span of 14 bases.